This entry is about one T cell receptor (beta chain). These data belong to a study of radiation and T cells in renal cell carcinoma. Sequencing used immunoSEQ multiplex PCR; TCRdb keeps in-frame clones, though not all of them. This sample has roughly 130,000 clones, with more than 75% found just once. Time point specified: blood 2 weeks post-SBRT. Regarding treatment: 15 Gy SBRT to primary tumor, nephrectomy 4 weeks later. Germline V lookup: CDR1 SNHLY, CDR2 FYNNEI. The V end lost 1 base, the J end lost 5 bases, and 5 bases lay between the germline ends. CDR3 length: 13 amino acids. The chain couples TRBV2 to TRBJ2-2; D not certain. This specimen was blood, taken from a patient whose treatment included radiotherapy and nephrectomy. The TCR sequence derives from a woman in her seventies with renal cell carcinoma. The CDR3 DNA reads TGTGCCAGCAGTGAAGAGAAGACCGGGGAGCTGTTTTTT. Translation gives CASSEEKTGELFF.